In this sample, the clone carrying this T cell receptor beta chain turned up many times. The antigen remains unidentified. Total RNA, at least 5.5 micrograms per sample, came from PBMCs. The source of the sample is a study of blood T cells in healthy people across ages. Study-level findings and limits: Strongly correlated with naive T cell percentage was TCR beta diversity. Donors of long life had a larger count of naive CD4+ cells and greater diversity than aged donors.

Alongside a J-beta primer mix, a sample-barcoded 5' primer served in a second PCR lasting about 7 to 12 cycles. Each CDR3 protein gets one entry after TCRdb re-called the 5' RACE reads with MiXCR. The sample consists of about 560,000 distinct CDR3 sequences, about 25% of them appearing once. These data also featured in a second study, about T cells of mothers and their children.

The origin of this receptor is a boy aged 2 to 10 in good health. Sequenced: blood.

The CDR3 sequence is CASSAGQGPYEQYF. CDR3 in DNA: TGTGCCAGCAGCGCGGGACAGGGTCCCTACGAGCAGTACTTC. This chain joins TRBV7-6 and TRBJ2-5, with 9 bases aligning to TRBD1. The J call may be in error: the DNA end matches TRBJ2-7 better. Per the germline V gene, CDR1 is SGHVS and CDR2 is FNYEAQ. This CDR3 has 14 amino acids.